This TCR beta chain was sequenced in a study of CD8+CD57+ T cells in acquired aplastic anemia (dated by TCRdb to the late 2010s). About the full investigation: On average, sorted CD4+ and CD8+ cells yielded approximately 3 ug of extracted DNA, with a range of roughly 0.18 to 30 ug. CD8+CD57+ expansion was defined as a frequency above the mean frequency observed in healthy subjects.

Expansion of CD8+CD57+ cells had been shown by flow cytometry in the patients chosen for sequencing. Every patient had severe acquired aplastic anemia, diagnosed using the International Study of Aplastic Anemia and Agranulocytosis and Camitta criteria. No therapy had been received by the patients at the time of blood sampling. The study deep-sequenced TCR repertoires of sorted CD4+ and CD8+ blood T cells from severe aplastic anemia patients and healthy subjects. Patients were enrolled under clinicaltrials.gov protocols 00001620, 01623167, 00001397, 00071045, 00081523 and 00961064 in the USA. Ficoll-Paque density gradient centrifugation was used to isolate peripheral blood mononuclear cells. CD4+ and CD8+ T cells were sorted by FACS or magnetic beads before DNA extraction. Genomic DNA served as template for TCR beta VDJ combination and CDR3 sequence profiling. TCR repertoire sequencing was run on an Illumina HiSeq 2000. The paper's data handling went like this. Repertoires were assessed using TRBV/TRBJ rearrangement plots, CDR3 size and DJ length profiles, and Simpson's diversity index. Whichever DNA sequence was most abundant in the deep sequencing data was defined as the immunodominant clone. CDR3 amino acid sequences were checked for sharing between subjects and were compared against published repertoires and the VDJdb database. TCRdb trimmed public reads at Q25 via fastp, called clones via MiXCR and kept in-frame beta chains. Here each entry gathers all rows of one CDR3 protein and keeps the most common genes and DNA. TCRdb assigned the V and J calls; the authors' analysis was not used. The sample table records 250,000 to 300,000 distinct CDR3 sequences; 56% of these occur just once. The ten largest account for roughly 1.3% of the sample.

In the case of this clonotype: Its antigen specificity is not known. Within one base of it there is no much larger clone, and no base qualities were kept.

CDR1 and CDR2, per the germline V gene (reference sequence), are SEHNR and FQNEAQ. The CDR3 numbers 15 residues from cysteine through phenylalanine. Only the CDR3 part of the read is kept: 45 bases, read in frame from the first base. V lost 6 bases and J lost 3 bases, and the count of bases not matched to a germline gene is 7. Beyond this particular receptor, the publication reports: Some 31 CD8+ CDR3 sequences were shared between patients and controls but appeared highly expressed in patients and within their immunodominant clones. No significant difference in CD8+ Simpson's diversity was found between patients and healthy controls (P=0.060).

The chain was built from TRBV7-9 and TRBJ2-7; 11 bases in between match TRBD2. The clonotype comes from a human donor with aplastic anemia. The specimen was sorted CD4+, CD8+, or CD8+CD57+ T cells (not recorded which) from PBMCs. The DNA reads TGTGCCAGCAGGGGAGGGACTAGCGGAGGCTACGAGCAGTACTTC. This is translated as CASRGGTSGGYEQYF.